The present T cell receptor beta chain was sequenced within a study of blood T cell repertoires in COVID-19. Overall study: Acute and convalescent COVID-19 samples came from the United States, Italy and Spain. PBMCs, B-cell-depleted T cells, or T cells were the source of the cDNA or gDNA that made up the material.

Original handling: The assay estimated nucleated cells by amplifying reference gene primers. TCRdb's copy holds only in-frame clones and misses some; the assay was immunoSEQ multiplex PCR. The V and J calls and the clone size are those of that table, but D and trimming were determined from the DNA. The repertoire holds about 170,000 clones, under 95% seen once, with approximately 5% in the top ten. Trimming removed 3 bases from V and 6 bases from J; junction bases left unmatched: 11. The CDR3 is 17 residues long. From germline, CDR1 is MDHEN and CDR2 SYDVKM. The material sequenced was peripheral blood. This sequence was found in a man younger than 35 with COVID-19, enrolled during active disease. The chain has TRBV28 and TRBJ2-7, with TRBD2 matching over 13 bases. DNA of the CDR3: TGTGCCAGCAGTTTTCTGAGGACTAGCGGGAGACAGCGCGAGCAGTACTTC. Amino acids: CASSFLRTSGRQREQYF. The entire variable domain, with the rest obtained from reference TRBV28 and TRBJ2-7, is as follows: DVKVTQSSRYLVKRTGEKVFLECVQDMDHENMFWYRQDPGLGLRLIYFSYDVKMKEKGDIPEGYSVSREKKERFSLILESASTNQTSMYLCASSFLRTSGRQREQYFGPGTRLTVT.